A selection of T cell receptor beta chains follows, all from one sample in a study of OX40 agonist ivuxolimab in advanced cancers. The assay was immunoSEQ multiplex PCR, and TCRdb's table has in-frame clones only and misses some. Seen here are approximately 84,000 clones, 80% to 90% observed once, and the top ten hold roughly 2%. The source was CD4+ or CD8+ T cells sorted from blood, collected in a trial of the OX40 agonist ivuxolimab. The receptor set was obtained from an adult with an advanced solid tumor such as melanoma, head and neck, liver or kidney cancer. Each CDR3 is given with its conserved first and last residue. Each record gives: CDR3 DNA, CDR3 protein, V gene, clone size, D gene, J gene. The D gene is left open where the match is weak. Not all rows give a size; the values are once, few, many and, for expanded clones, a class.

TGTGCCATCAGGACTAGGACAGGGGGATCAGATACGCAGTATTTT | CAIRTRTGGSDTQYF | TRBV10-3 | . | TRBD1 | TRBJ2-3
TGCAGCGTTGATGATCGGGGGAAACTGTTTTTT | CSVDDRGKLFF | TRBV29-1 | . | . | TRBJ1-4
TGTGCCATCAGTGAGTCGTCGACTAGCGGGTCTACGCAGTATTTT | CAISESSTSGSTQYF | TRBV10-3 | . | TRBD2 | TRBJ2-3
TGTGCCAGCAGCCAAGAGGGGCGGGGGAGGGGCACAGATACGCAGTATTTT | CASSQEGRGRGTDTQYF | TRBV4-2 | . | TRBD2 | TRBJ2-3
TGTGCCAGCAGCTTATGGGGTGGCGGGGGCACCGGGGAGCTGTTTTTT | CASSLWGGGGTGELFF | TRBV7-6 | . | TRBD2 | TRBJ2-2
TGTGCCAGCTTGGACAGGGGGCCAACCTACGAGCAGTACTTC | CASLDRGPTYEQYF | TRBV28 | . | TRBD1 | TRBJ2-7
TGTGCCAGCAGCCGCGCGAGTGCGCGGGGGTCCGCAGATACGCAGTATTTT | CASSRASARGSADTQYF | TRBV4-2 | . | TRBD2 | TRBJ2-3
TGCGCCAGCTTTGGAACTGGGAGCACCGGGGAGCTGTTTTTT | CASFGTGSTGELFF | TRBV5-1 | few | . | TRBJ2-2
TGTGCCAGCAGCTTACCTAGCGGGGCCACAGATACGCAGTATTTT | CASSLPSGATDTQYF | TRBV5-5 | few | TRBD2 | TRBJ2-3
TGTGCCAGCAGCACCACAGGGACAGCCTCCCTCTACGAGCAGTACTTC | CASSTTGTASLYEQYF | TRBV5-6 | . | TRBD1 | TRBJ2-7
TGTGCCAGCAGCACACCCAGGGTTCTCTCTGGAAACACCATATATTTT | CASSTPRVLSGNTIYF | TRBV7-2 | . | . | TRBJ1-3
TGTGCCAGCTCACAGACAGGGGGCCTCACCGGGGAGCTGTTTTTT | CASSQTGGLTGELFF | TRBV18 | . | TRBD1 | TRBJ2-2
TGCGCCAGCAGCTTAACAGGGGGCTATAGCAATCAGCCCCAGCATTTT | CASSLTGGYSNQPQHF | TRBV5-1 | . | TRBD1 | TRBJ1-5
TGTGCCAGCAGTTACCGGGGGGGTAATCAGCCCCAGCATTTT | CASSYRGGNQPQHF | TRBV6-5 | once | . | TRBJ1-5
TGTGCCAGCAGCACCGCCCCAACAGGGGACCACGAGCAGTACTTC | CASSTAPTGDHEQYF | TRBV5-6 | . | TRBD1 | TRBJ2-7
TGTGCCAGCAGCGTCTCGGGACAGAACACTGAAGCTTTCTTT | CASSVSGQNTEAFF | TRBV9 | . | . | TRBJ1-1
TGTGCCAGCAGCCGCTACTTGGGGGGGCAAGCCAAAAACATTCAGTACTTC | CASSRYLGGQAKNIQYF | TRBV7-2 | . | . | TRBJ2-4
TGTGCCAGTAGTAGCTACGGGACCTCTCGTCGTGGCTACACCTTC | CASSSYGTSRRGYTF | TRBV19 | . | . | TRBJ1-2
TGTGCCAGTAGTATTAACCTAGGAGAGACCCAGTACTTC | CASSINLGETQYF | TRBV19 | . | . | TRBJ2-5
TGTGCCAGCAGCCCGGGGAATAATTCACCCCTCCACTTT | CASSPGNNSPLHF | TRBV9 | . | . | TRBJ1-6
TGTGCCTGGAGCGGCCAAGCAGGGTCGGGTTCACCCCTCCACTTT | CAWSGQAGSGSPLHF | TRBV30 | . | . | TRBJ1-6
TGTGCCAGCAGCCCGGGGGGGGCCGGTGAAAAACTGTTTTTT | CASSPGGAGEKLFF | TRBV5-4 | . | . | TRBJ1-4
TGTGCCAGCACCCCGGGACTAGCGGGGAAGCAAGAGACCCAGTACTTC | CASTPGLAGKQETQYF | TRBV28 | . | TRBD2 | TRBJ2-5
TGCAGTGCTAAATTGGACTATGGCTACACCTTC | CSAKLDYGYTF | TRBV20-1 | . | . | TRBJ1-2
TGTGCCAGTACCTTCAGTTTGAACACCGGGGAGCTGTTTTTT | CASTFSLNTGELFF | TRBV19 | . | . | TRBJ2-2
TGTGCCAGCAGTGAGGTAGGAAAGGGCATCTACAATGAGCAGTTCTTC | CASSEVGKGIYNEQFF | TRBV25-1 | . | . | TRBJ2-1
TGTGCCTGGAGTGTCGGGGTGGGCGGCTACGAGCAGTACTTC | CAWSVGVGGYEQYF | TRBV30 | . | . | TRBJ2-7
TGTGCCAGCAGGACGATTAGGCCCGGACTGACTACCAGTACGCAGTATTTT | CASRTIRPGLTTSTQYF | TRBV11-2 | . | . | TRBJ2-3
TGTGCCAGCAGTCGACAGGGGCGAGGGCAGTACTTC | CASSRQGRGQYF | TRBV28 | . | TRBD1 | TRBJ2-7